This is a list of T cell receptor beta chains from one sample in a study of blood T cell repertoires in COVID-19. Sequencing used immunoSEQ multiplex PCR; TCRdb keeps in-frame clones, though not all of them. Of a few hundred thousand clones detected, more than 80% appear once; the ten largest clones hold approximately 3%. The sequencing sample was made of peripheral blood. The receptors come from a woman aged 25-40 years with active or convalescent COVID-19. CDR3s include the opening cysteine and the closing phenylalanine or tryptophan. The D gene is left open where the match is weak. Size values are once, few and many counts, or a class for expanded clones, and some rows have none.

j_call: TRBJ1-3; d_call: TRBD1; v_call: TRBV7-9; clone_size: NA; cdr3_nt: TGTGCCAGCAGCCCCGGACAGGGAATCGGCACTGGAAACACCATATATTTT; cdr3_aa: CASSPGQGIGTGNTIYF
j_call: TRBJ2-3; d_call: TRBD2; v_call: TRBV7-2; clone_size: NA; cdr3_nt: TGTGCCAGCAGCCCGAGAACGGGGCTAGCGGGGGGGCTCCAGCAGTATTTT; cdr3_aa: CASSPRTGLAGGLQQYF
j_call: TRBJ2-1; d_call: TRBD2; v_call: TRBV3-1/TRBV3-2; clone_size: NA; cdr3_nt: TGTGCCAGCAGCCAAGGGGGGGGCTACAATGAGCAGTTCTTC; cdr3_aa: CASSQGGGYNEQFF
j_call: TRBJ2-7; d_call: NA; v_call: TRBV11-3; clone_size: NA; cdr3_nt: TGTGCCAGCAGCTTAGGGCGGAAAAATTACGACGAGCAGTACTTC; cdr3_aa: CASSLGRKNYDEQYF
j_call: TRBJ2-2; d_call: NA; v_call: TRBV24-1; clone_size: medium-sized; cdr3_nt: TGTGCCACCAGTAGCGGGTTGAGGGAGCTGTTTTTT; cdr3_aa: CATSSGLRELFF
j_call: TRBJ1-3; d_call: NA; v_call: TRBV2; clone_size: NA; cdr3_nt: TGTGCCAGCATCCCGGGGGGCTCTGGAAACACCATATATTTT; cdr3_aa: CASIPGGSGNTIYF
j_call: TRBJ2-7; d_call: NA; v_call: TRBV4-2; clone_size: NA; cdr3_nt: TGTGCCAGCGCCCACCGGGAAGGTTCGGGCGAGCAGTACTTC; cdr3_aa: CASAHREGSGEQYF
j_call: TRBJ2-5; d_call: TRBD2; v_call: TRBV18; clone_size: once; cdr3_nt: TGTGCCAGCTCACCACTTTCTCAGCGGGGGGGCCTTGGAGAGACCCAGTACTTC; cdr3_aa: CASSPLSQRGGLGETQYF
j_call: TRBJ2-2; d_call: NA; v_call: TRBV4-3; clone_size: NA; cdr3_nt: TGCGCCAGCAGCCGGACGGGGGTGACCGGGGAGCTGTTTTTT; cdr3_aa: CASSRTGVTGELFF
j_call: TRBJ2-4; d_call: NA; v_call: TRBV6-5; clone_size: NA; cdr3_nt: TGTGCCAGCAGTTATCGGCAGGGGAACATTCAGTACTTC; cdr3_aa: CASSYRQGNIQYF
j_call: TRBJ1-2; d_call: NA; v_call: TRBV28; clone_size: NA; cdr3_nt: TGTGCCAGCAGTTTGAGGTCAGGGGACGGCTACACCTTC; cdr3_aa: CASSLRSGDGYTF
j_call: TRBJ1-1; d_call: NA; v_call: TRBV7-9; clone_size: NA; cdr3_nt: TGTGCCAGCAGCCCCACCGCGGCGAACACTGAAGCTTTCTTT; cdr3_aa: CASSPTAANTEAFF
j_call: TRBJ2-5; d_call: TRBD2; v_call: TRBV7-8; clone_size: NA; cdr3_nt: TGTGCCAGCAGCTCCCGGGGGGGGTATCAGTACTTC; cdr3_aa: CASSSRGGYQYF
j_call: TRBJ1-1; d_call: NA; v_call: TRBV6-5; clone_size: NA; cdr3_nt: TGTGCCAGCACCTTACAGGGTAGCACTGAAGCTTTCTTT; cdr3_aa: CASTLQGSTEAFF
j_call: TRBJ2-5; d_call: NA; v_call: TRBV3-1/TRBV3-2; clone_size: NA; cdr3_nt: TGTGCCAGCAGCCTAACTAGAGCTGTCCTGGAGACCCAGTACTTC; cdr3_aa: CASSLTRAVLETQYF